This TCR beta chain was captured by sequencing in a study of blood T cell repertoires in COVID-19 (dated by TCRdb to about 2020). Describing the broader study: Samples covering the acute and convalescent phases of COVID-19 were provided by collaborators in the United States, Italy and Spain. Subjects who had been exposed to COVID-19, were actively infected with it, or had recovered from it provided the deeply sampled blood TCRbeta repertoires that made up the dataset. The samples were drawn from the first 160 participants of the ongoing ImmuneRACE study and from 1,254 subjects provided by 6 global collaborators. The repertoires were released in a freely available public database intended as a resource for research on the immune response to SARS-CoV-2. Where available, HLA class I and class II types were taken from metadata supplied by the sample provider and were not determined by assay-based typing. Sample metadata almost always included a de-identified subject ID, COVID-19 status, age in years and sex. The material from the prospective study consisted of cDNA or gDNA derived from T cells, B-cell-depleted T cells, or PBMCs. Paper-wide results and their limitations: The quantity of clinical and demographic metadata differed by source and by participant and was supplied without curation.

From its cysteine to its phenylalanine, the CDR3 spans 17 amino acids. Only CDR3 DNA remains: 51 bases, in frame from the first base. A distance of 10 bases separates the germline ends of V and J, which lose 0 bases and 1 base respectively. Reading the germline V gene (reference sequence) gives CDR1 LGHDT and CDR2 YNNKEL. The immunoSEQ Assay, a bias-controlled multiplex PCR, was used to amplify TCRbeta CDR3 regions from genomic DNA. From the authors' description of their analysis: The number of nucleated cells in each sample was estimated from the amplification of reference gene primers within the assay. Sequence reads were collapsed and filtered to measure the absolute abundance of every unique TCRbeta CDR3 rearrangement. For each sample, productive Simpson clonality was calculated as the square root of Simpson's diversity index across productive rearrangements. The clones in this table, taken by TCRdb from immuneACCESS, are in-frame only. Not every clone is retained; where verified, under half of the shortfall comes from an unresolved V gene, and the cause of the rest is unknown. That table gives V, J and clone size, and the DNA gave D and trimming. This sample has approximately 65,000 clones in its table, and 85% to 95% of those were observed once. Around 2.6% of the sample goes to the ten largest clones.

Regarding this clone: Its antigen is currently not known. Qualities for individual bases were not recorded, and no much larger clone is one base off.

Each collaborating institution followed its own protocols to collect whole blood in K2EDTA tubes. For TCRbeta analysis, collaborators shipped samples as frozen whole blood, isolated PBMCs, or DNA extracted from either of those sample types. The specimen sequenced was peripheral blood. The sequence links TRBV3-1 (or the pseudogene TRBV3-2) to TRBJ1-6, with the D gene not clear enough to name. This TCR was recovered from a man between 65 and 85 years old with active COVID-19. For the CDR3, the sequence is CASSQDVTNSYNSPLHF. DNA sequence: TGTGCCAGCAGCCAAGACGTGACAAATTCCTATAATTCACCCCTCCACTTT.